Described below is a single TCR beta chain sequence and its context. The data originate from a study of blood T cell repertoires in COVID-19. For the study at large: The origin of the acute and convalescent COVID-19 samples was the United States, Italy and Spain. Sources were T cells, B-cell-depleted T cells, or PBMCs; the material itself was cDNA or gDNA.

In the original workflow: It was from reference gene primer amplification that nucleated cell counts were estimated. Libraries were prepared by immunoSEQ multiplex PCR; TCRdb keeps only in-frame clonotypes and omits some of them. V, J and clone size are taken as reported in that table, and D and trimming were inferred from the DNA itself. This table has about 300,000 clones, around 85% appearing once. The clonotype was recovered from a human donor with COVID-19, enrolled during active disease. The donor label of this sample is uncertain. Sequencing used peripheral blood.

CDR3 in amino acids: CSYAGAGSYQETQYF. The CDR3 nucleotides are TGCAGCTACGCAGGGGCAGGATCGTACCAAGAGACCCAGTACTTC. V is TRBV29-1 and J is TRBJ2-5, with a weak D call TRBD1 (6 bases). Trimming took off 8 bases at V and 0 bases at J, with 19 bases between the two ends. This CDR3 has 15 amino acids. Germline values: CDR1 SQVTM, CDR2 ANQGSEA.